The clone carrying this T cell receptor beta chain was counted a few times. Its specificity is unknown. CDR1 LGHNA and CDR2 YNFKEQ come from the germline V gene. V lost 4 bases, J lost 3 bases, and 28 bases lay in between. The CDR3 has 19 amino acids. This entry is derived from a study of response to subunit inactivated influenza vaccine. Study results and caveats: A suggestion made by the authors is that each seasonal influenza vaccination recruits few new T cells.

TCRdb called the RT-PCR reads again in MiXCR, with one record for every CDR3 protein. The table lists about 240,000 distinct CDR3 sequences, 12% of them singletons, with under 10% in the top ten. V is TRBV4-2 and J is TRBJ2-7, with D maybe TRBD1 (5 bases). Sequenced here: non-naive T cells sorted from PBMCs, sampled 14 days before vaccination. The receptor's source is a man aged 45-60 years who received an inactivated influenza vaccine. CDR3 DNA: TGTGCCAGCAGCCCATCCGACCGGTTGGGGCAGGCTCTTTTCTACGAGCAGTACTTC. Translated, it gives CASSPSDRLGQALFYEQYF.